The entry below gives a single TCR beta chain sequence along with its context. The record originates from a study of memory CD4+ T cells and cytomegalovirus serostatus. The CDR3 contains 14 residues. Trimming took off 0 bases at V and 1 base at J, with 7 bases between the two ends. Germline CDR1 and CDR2: SGHDT and YYEEEE. The sort gate was single viable CD3+CD4+CD8-CD45RO+ cells for memory CD4+ T cells. How the authors handled the data: Out-of-frame sequences were removed, leaving roughly 2,200,000 distinct TCRbeta sequences. Repertoires were generated with immunoSEQ multiplex PCR, while TCRdb's copy carries only in-frame clones and drops some. V and J calls and clone size follow that table, whereas D and trimming were derived from the DNA. The sample includes tens of thousands of clones, roughly 82% of them seen just once.

The chain employs TRBV5-6 and TRBJ1-2, with D unclear. Material: memory CD4+ T cells from blood. The TCR sequence derives from an adult in good health and CMV-seronegative. The CDR3 protein is CASSLAAINYGYTF. The DNA of the CDR3 is TGTGCCAGCAGCTTGGCCGCCATTAACTATGGCTACACCTTC.